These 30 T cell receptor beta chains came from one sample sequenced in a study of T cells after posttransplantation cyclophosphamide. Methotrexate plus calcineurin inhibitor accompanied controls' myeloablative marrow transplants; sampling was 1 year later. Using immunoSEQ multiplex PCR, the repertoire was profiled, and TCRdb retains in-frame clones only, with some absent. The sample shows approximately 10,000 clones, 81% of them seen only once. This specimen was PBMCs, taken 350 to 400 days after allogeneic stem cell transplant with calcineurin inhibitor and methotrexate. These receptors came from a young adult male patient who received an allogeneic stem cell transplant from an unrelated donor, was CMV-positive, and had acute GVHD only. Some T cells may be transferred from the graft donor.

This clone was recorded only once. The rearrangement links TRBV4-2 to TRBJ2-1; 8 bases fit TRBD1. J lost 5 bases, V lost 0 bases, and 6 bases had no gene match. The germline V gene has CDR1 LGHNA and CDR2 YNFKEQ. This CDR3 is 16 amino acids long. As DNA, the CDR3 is TGTGCCAGCAGCCAAGATCCCAGGGGGCTGAACAATGAGCAGTTCTTC. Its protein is CASSQDPRGLNNEQFF.

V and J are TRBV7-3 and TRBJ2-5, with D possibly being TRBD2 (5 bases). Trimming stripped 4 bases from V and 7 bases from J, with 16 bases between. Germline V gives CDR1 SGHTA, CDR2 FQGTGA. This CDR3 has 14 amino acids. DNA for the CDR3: TGTGCCAGCAGCTCCGCCGCCCGGGAAGGGACCCAGTACTTC. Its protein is CASSSAAREGTQYF.

The CDR3 loop reads CASSISRQNEAFF. CDR3 bases: TGTGCCAGTAGTATATCGCGACAGAATGAAGCTTTCTTT. This chain uses TRBV19 with TRBJ1-1, with a possible D match to TRBD1 (5 bases). The CDR3 spans 13 residues. Trimming took 2 bases from V and 7 from J, leaving 11 bases between them. Germline-derived CDR1 and CDR2 are LNHDA and SQIVND (reference sequence). The full variable domain, with the rest looked up from reference TRBV19 and TRBJ1-1, is DGGITQSPKYLFRKEGQNVTLSCEQNLNHDAMYWYRQDPGQGLRLIYYSQIVNDFQKGDIAEGYSVSREKKESFPLTVTSAQKNPTAFYLCASSISRQNEAFFGQGTRLTVV.

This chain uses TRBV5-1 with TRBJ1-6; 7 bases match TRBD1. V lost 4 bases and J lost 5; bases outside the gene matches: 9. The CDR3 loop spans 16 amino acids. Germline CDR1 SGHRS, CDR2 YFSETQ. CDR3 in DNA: TGCGCCAGCAGCAACCTTTTAGGACAGGATAATTCACCCCTCCACTTT. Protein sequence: CASSNLLGQDNSPLHF.

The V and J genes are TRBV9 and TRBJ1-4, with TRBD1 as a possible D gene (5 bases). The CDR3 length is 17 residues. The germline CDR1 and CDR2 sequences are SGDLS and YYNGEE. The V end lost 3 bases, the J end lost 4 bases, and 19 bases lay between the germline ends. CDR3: CASSAAIRDGGNEKLFF. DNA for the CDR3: TGTGCCAGCAGCGCCGCAATAAGGGACGGGGGTAATGAAAAACTGTTTTTT.

CDR3 DNA sequence: TGTGCCAGCAGTTTGGCCAGAAATCAGCCCCAGCATTTT. Translating it yields CASSLARNQPQHF. V and J are TRBV27 and TRBJ1-5, with D unclear. Deletions cut 3 bases from V and 4 bases from J, with 7 bases between. Per the germline V gene, CDR1 is MNHEY and CDR2 is SMNVEV (reference sequence). The CDR3 is 13 amino acids.

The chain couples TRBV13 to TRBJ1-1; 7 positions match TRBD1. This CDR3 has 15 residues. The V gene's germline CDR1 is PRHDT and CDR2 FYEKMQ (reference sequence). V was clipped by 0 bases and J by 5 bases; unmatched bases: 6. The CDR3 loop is CASSLGDRVVTEAFF. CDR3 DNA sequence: TGTGCCAGCAGCTTAGGCGACAGGGTGGTGACTGAAGCTTTCTTT. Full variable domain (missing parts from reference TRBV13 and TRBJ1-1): AAGVIQSPRHLIKEKRETATLKCYPIPRHDTVYWYQQGPGQDPQFLISFYEKMQSDKGSIPDRFSAQQFSDYHSELNMSSLELGDSALYFCASSLGDRVVTEAFFGQGTRLTVV.

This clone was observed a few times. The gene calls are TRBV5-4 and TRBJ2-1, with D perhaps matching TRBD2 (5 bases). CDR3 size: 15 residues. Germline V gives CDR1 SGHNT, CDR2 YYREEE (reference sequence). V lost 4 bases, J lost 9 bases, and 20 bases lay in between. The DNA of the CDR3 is TGTGCCAGCAGCGGGGATTGGCGGAGGCCAGGTGAGCAGTTCTTC. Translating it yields CASSGDWRRPGEQFF.

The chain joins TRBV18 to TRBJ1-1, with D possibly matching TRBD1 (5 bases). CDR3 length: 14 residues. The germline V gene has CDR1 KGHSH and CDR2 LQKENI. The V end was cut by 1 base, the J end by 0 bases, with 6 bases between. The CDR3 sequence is CASSPQGMNTEAFF. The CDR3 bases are TGTGCCAGCTCACCACAGGGGATGAACACTGAAGCTTTCTTT.

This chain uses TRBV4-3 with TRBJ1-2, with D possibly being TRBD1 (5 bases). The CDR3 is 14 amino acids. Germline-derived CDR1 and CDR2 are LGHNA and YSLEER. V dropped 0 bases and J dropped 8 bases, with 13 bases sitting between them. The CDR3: CASSQDKGARGYTF. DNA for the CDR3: TGCGCCAGCAGCCAAGATAAAGGGGCGCGCGGCTACACCTTC.

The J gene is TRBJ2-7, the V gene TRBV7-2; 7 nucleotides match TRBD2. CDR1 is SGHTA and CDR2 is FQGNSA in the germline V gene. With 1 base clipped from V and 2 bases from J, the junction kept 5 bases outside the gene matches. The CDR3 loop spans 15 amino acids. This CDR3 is CASSLVAGDTYEQYF. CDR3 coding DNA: TGTGCCAGCAGCTTAGTAGCGGGTGATACCTACGAGCAGTACTTC. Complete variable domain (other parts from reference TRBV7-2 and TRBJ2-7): GAGVSQSPSNKVTEKGKDVELRCDPISGHTALYWYRQSLGQGLEFLIYFQGNSAPDKSGLPSDRFSAERTGGSVSTLTIQRTQQEDSAVYLCASSLVAGDTYEQYFGPGTRLTVT.

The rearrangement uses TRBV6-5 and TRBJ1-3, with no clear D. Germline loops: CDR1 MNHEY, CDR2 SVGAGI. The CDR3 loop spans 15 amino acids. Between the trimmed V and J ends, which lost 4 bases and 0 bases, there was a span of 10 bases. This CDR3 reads CASSSPGSSGNTIYF. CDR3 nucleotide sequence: TGTGCCAGCAGTTCTCCGGGGAGCTCTGGAAACACCATATATTTT.

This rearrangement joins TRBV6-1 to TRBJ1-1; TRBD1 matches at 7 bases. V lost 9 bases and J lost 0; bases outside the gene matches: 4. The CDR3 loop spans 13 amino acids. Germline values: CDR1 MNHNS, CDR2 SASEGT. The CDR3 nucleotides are TGTGCCAGTCCGGGACAGATGAACACTGAAGCTTTCTTT. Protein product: CASPGQMNTEAFF.

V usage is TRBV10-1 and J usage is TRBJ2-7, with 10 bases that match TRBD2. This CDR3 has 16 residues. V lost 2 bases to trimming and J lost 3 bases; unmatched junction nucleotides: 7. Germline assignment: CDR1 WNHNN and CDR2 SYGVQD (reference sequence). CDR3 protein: CASSEPRLAGNYEQYF. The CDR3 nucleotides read TGCGCCAGCAGTGAGCCTAGACTAGCGGGCAACTACGAGCAGTACTTC.

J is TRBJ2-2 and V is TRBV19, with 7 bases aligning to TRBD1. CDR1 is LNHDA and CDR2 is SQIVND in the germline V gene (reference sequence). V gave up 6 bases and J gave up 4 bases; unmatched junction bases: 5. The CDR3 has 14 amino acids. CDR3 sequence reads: CASRGTAGTGELFF. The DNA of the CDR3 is TGTGCCAGTAGAGGGACAGCAGGCACCGGGGAGCTGTTTTTT.

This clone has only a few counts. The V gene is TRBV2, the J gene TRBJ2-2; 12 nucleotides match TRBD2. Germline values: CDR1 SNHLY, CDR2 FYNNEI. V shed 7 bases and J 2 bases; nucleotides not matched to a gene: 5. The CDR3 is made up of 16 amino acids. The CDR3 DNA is TGTGCCAGCATCTCTAGCGGGGGGGCTAACACCGGGGAGCTGTTTTTT. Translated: CASISSGGANTGELFF.

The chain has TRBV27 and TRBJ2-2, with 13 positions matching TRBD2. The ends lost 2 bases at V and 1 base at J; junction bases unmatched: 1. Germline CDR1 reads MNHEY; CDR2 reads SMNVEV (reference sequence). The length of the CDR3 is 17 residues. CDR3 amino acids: CASSLTSGRVNTGELFF. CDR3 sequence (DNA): TGTGCCAGCAGTTTAACTAGCGGGAGGGTGAACACCGGGGAGCTGTTTTTT.

Here the CDR3 DNA reads TGTGCCAGCAGACCCGACATTCCTTGGAATTCACCCCTCCACTTT. Its translation: CASRPDIPWNSPLHF. V usage is TRBV7-6 and J usage is TRBJ1-6; D call uncertain. CDR1 and CDR2 from the germline V gene are SGHVS and FNYEAQ. Trimming took off 6 bases at V and 7 bases at J, with 16 bases between the two ends. The CDR3 runs to 15 residues.

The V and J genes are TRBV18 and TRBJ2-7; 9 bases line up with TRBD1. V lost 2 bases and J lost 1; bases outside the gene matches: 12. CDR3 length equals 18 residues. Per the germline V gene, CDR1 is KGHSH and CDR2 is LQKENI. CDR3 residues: CASSPSAPGTGSSYEQYF. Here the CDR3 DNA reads TGTGCCAGCTCACCAAGCGCCCCCGGGACAGGGAGTTCCTACGAGCAGTACTTC.

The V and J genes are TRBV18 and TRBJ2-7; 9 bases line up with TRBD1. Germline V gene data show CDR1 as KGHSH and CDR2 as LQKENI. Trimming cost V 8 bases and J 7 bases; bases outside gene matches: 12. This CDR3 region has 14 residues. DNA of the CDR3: TGTGCCAGCAAAACTGAACAGGGGGCCGGAGAGCAGTACTTC. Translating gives CASKTEQGAGEQYF.

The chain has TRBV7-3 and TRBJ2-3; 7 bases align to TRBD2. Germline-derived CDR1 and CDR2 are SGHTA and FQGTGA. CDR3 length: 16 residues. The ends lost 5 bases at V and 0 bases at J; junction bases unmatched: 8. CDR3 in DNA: TGTGCCAGCAGCAACGTCCCGGGACTAAGCACAGATACGCAGTATTTT. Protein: CASSNVPGLSTDTQYF.

The CDR3 sequence: CASSLGLGETQYF. The CDR3 bases are TGTGCCAGCAGCTTAGGGCTGGGAGAGACCCAGTACTTC. The rearrangement uses TRBV7-3 and TRBJ2-5; unclear D gene. From germline, CDR1 is SGHTA and CDR2 FQGTGA. Trimming pared 2 bases from V and 4 bases from J, leaving 8 bases between. This CDR3 is 13 amino acids long. Full variable domain (remainder filled in from reference TRBV7-3 and TRBJ2-5): GAGVSQTPSNKVTEKGKYVELRCDPISGHTALYWYRQSLGQGPEFLIYFQGTGAADDSGLPNDRFFAVRPEGSVSTLKIQRTERGDSAVYLCASSLGLGETQYFGPGTRLLVL.

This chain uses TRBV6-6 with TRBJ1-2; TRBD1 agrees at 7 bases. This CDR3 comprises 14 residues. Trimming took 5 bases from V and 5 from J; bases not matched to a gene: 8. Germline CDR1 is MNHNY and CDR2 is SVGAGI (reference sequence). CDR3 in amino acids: CASSARTGGYGYTF. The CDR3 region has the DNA TGTGCCAGCAGTGCCCGGACAGGCGGTTATGGCTACACCTTC.

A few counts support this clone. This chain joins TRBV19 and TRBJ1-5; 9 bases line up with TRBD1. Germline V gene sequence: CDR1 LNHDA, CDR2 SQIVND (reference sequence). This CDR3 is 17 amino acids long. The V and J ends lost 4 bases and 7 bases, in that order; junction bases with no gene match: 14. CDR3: CASSRNRQGGWEQPQHF. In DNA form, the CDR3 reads TGTGCCAGTAGTAGGAACAGACAGGGGGGGTGGGAACAGCCCCAGCATTTT.

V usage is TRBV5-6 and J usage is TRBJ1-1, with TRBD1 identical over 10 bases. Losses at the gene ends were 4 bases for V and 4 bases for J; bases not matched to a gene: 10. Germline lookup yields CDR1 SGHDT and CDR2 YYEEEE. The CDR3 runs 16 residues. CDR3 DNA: TGTGCCAGCAGCATCCCGGGACAGGGGTTCCCCACTGAAGCTTTCTTT. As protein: CASSIPGQGFPTEAFF.

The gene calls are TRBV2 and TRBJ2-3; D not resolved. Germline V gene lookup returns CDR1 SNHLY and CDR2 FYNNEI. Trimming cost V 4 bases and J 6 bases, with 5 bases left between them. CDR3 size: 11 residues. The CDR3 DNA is TGTGCCAGCAGTGTCCCGGATACGCAGTATTTT. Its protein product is CASSVPDTQYF.

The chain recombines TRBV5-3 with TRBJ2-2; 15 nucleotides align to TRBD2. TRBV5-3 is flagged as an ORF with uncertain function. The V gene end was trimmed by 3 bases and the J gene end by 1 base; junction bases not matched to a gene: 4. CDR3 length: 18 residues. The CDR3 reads CARSWGTSGGQNTGELFF. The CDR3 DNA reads TGTGCCAGAAGCTGGGGGACTAGCGGGGGGCAGAACACCGGGGAGCTGTTTTTT.

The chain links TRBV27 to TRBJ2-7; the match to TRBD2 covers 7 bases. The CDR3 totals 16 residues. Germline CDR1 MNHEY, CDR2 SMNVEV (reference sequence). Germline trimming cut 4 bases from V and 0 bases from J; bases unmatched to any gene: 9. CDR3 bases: TGTGCCAGCAGTTCATGGGCTAGCGGACGCTCCTACGAGCAGTACTTC. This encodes CASSSWASGRSYEQYF.

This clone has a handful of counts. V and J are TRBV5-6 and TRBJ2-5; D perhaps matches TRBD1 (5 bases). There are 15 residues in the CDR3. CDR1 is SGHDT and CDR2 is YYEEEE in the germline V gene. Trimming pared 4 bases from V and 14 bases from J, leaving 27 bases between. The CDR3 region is CASSRVTDTIPKTYF. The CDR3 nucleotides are TGTGCCAGCAGCCGTGTGACAGATACTATTCCTAAGACTTACTTC.

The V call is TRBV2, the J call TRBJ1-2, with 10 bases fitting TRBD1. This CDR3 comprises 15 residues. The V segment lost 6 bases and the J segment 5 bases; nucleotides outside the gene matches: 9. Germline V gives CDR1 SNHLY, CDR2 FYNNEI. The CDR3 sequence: CASRDRTGGAYGYTF. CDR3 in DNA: TGTGCCAGCAGGGACAGGACAGGGGGTGCTTATGGCTACACCTTC.